This TCR beta chain was retrieved from a study of OX40 agonist ivuxolimab in advanced cancers. Repertoires were generated with immunoSEQ multiplex PCR, while TCRdb's copy carries only in-frame clones and drops some. This table has 45,000 to 60,000 clones, roughly three quarters appearing once. Samples of blood were obtained at baseline, on cycle 4 day 1, and on cycle 7 day 1. CDR3 length: 14 residues. V dropped 0 bases and J dropped 10 bases, with 14 bases sitting between them. The germline V gene encodes CDR1 SEHNR and CDR2 FQNEAQ (reference sequence). Study outcomes and limitations: There was clonal expansion of CD4+ and CD8+ blood T cells by week 6 at 0.1 to 3.0 mg/kg.

To note about this clone: Its specificity is unknown.

The rearrangement joins TRBV7-9 to TRBJ2-3; D gene ambiguous. This clonotype was sampled from an adult with an advanced solid tumor such as melanoma, head and neck, liver or kidney cancer. The sequencing here drew on CD4+ or CD8+ T cells sorted from blood, taken in a trial of the OX40 agonist ivuxolimab. The CDR3 spells CASSLAERPGPQYF. CDR3 nucleotides: TGTGCCAGCAGCTTAGCGGAGCGACCTGGACCGCAGTATTTT.